This T cell receptor beta chain was captured in a study of blood T cell repertoires in COVID-19. Across the study: Acute and convalescent COVID-19 specimens originated in the United States, Italy and Spain. PBMCs, B-cell-depleted T cells, or T cells were the source of the cDNA or gDNA that made up the material.

CDR3 length equals 18 residues. Trimming cost V 1 base and J 0 bases, with 16 bases left between them. The germline V gene encodes CDR1 SGHDN and CDR2 FVKESK. Repertoires were generated with immunoSEQ multiplex PCR, while TCRdb's copy carries only in-frame clones and drops some. The sample lists 200,000 to 250,000 clones, about 90% occurring once. Residents of about two dozen US areas, aged about 18 to 89 years, made up the participants. The chain joins TRBV14 to TRBJ2-1; D possibly corresponds to TRBD1 (5 bases). This receptor was taken from a man in his fifties or sixties who had been exposed to COVID-19. What was sequenced was PBMCs or T cells enriched from blood (not recorded which). The CDR3 protein is CASSQGGAHQDSYNEQFF. The CDR3 DNA follows: TGTGCCAGCAGCCAAGGGGGCGCCCATCAGGACTCCTACAATGAGCAGTTCTTC.